A selection of T cell receptor beta chains follows, all from one sample in a study of blood T cell repertoires in COVID-19. TCRdb's table, derived via immunoSEQ multiplex PCR, lists solely in-frame clones and lacks some. This sample yields some 210,000 clones, of which under 90% are seen a single time; less than 7.5% belongs to the top ten. The sample taken for sequencing was peripheral blood. The receptor set was obtained from a man between 60 and 70 years old who had recovered from COVID-19. Each CDR3 is given with its conserved first and last residue. The D gene is left open where the match is weak. Where a row states a size, it is once, few, many or the class of an expanded clone; other rows omit it.

V	size	D	J	CDR3	DNA
TRBV19	NA	TRBD1	TRBJ2-7	CASSIKQGNEQYF	TGTGCCAGTAGTATTAAACAGGGGAACGAGCAGTACTTC
TRBV11-3	NA	TRBD1	TRBJ1-4	CASSYPTGGVATNEKLFF	TGTGCCAGCAGCTACCCGACAGGGGGAGTTGCAACTAATGAAAAACTGTTTTTT
TRBV5-1	NA	TRBD1	TRBJ2-7	CASSLFTGGYEQYF	TGCGCCAGCAGCTTGTTTACAGGGGGTTACGAGCAGTACTTC
TRBV7-9	few	NA	TRBJ1-1	CASSLASEAFF	TGTGCCAGCAGCTTAGCCTCTGAAGCTTTCTTT
TRBV19	NA	NA	TRBJ1-1	CASTPDWSTEAFF	TGTGCCAGTACCCCGGACTGGTCCACTGAAGCTTTCTTT
TRBV2	NA	TRBD1	TRBJ1-2	CASSIRTGGEGYTF	TGTGCCAGCAGTATACGGACAGGTGGGGAGGGCTACACCTTC
TRBV19	once	TRBD1	TRBJ1-2	CASSIQGTGHYGYTF	TGTGCCAGTAGTATCCAGGGGACAGGGCACTATGGCTACACCTTC
TRBV19	NA	NA	TRBJ1-5	CASSSPGEKSNQPQHF	TGTGCCAGTAGTTCCCCAGGGGAGAAAAGCAATCAGCCCCAGCATTTT
TRBV24-1	NA	NA	TRBJ2-3	CATSDLLGGSSTDTQYF	TGTGCCACCAGTGATTTGCTAGGGGGTTCTAGCACAGATACGCAGTATTTT
TRBV4-2	NA	TRBD1	TRBJ1-1	CASSQGNRGEAFF	TGTGCCAGCAGCCAGGGTAACAGGGGTGAAGCTTTCTTT
TRBV12-3/TRBV12-4	NA	NA	TRBJ1-3	CASGIQGYTIYF	TGTGCCAGCGGAATACAGGGATACACCATATATTTT
TRBV2	NA	NA	TRBJ2-7	CASSEGLVHEQYF	TGTGCCAGCAGTGAAGGACTAGTCCACGAGCAGTACTTC
TRBV19	NA	NA	TRBJ2-3	CASGAGYSTDTQYF	TGTGCCAGTGGGGCAGGCTATAGCACAGATACGCAGTATTTT
TRBV4-3	NA	NA	TRBJ2-7	CASSQEWRGHEQYF	TGCGCCAGCAGCCAAGAGTGGCGGGGGCACGAGCAGTACTTC
TRBV7-2	NA	TRBD2	TRBJ2-3	CASSLGASGGTDTQYF	TGTGCCAGCAGCTTAGGAGCTAGCGGGGGCACAGATACGCAGTATTTT
TRBV24-1	NA	TRBD2	TRBJ2-1	CATSVSGGGVNEQFF	TGTGCCACCAGTGTGTCGGGGGGGGGAGTCAATGAGCAGTTCTTC
TRBV7-2	NA	NA	TRBJ1-5	CASSQGGSRNQPQHF	TGTGCCAGCAGCCAGGGAGGGTCGCGCAATCAGCCCCAGCATTTT
TRBV15	NA	TRBD1	TRBJ1-6	CATSRDRDSAPLHF	TGTGCCACCAGCAGGGACAGGGACAGTGCACCCCTCCACTTT
TRBV2	NA	TRBD1	TRBJ1-5	CASSVPPDRERSSNQPQHF	TGTGCCAGCAGTGTACCTCCGGACAGGGAAAGAAGTAGCAATCAGCCCCAGCATTTT
TRBV7-3	NA	TRBD2	TRBJ2-7	CASSPQPGLAALF	TGTGCCAGCAGCCCCCAACCGGGACTAGCGGCGCTTTTC
TRBV7-3	NA	TRBD1	TRBJ1-1	CASSLRQGVNTEAFF	TGTGCCAGCAGCTTACGACAGGGGGTGAACACTGAAGCTTTCTTT
TRBV7-9	NA	NA	TRBJ1-2	CASSLRGNGYTF	TGTGCCAGCAGCTTAAGGGGAAATGGCTACACCTTC
TRBV11-3	once	TRBD2	TRBJ2-1	CASSRTSADYNEQFF	TGTGCCAGCAGCCGGACTAGCGCGGACTACAATGAGCAGTTCTTC
TRBV12-3/TRBV12-4	few	NA	TRBJ1-1	CASSFYNTEAFF	TGTGCCAGCAGTTTTTATAACACTGAAGCTTTCTTT
TRBV4-3	NA	TRBD1	TRBJ1-2	CASSQFPGQGAYGYTF	TGCGCCAGCAGCCAATTTCCGGGACAGGGGGCCTATGGCTACACCTTC
TRBV2	NA	TRBD1	TRBJ2-5	CASSKRDRVGETQYF	TGTGCCAGCAGTAAGCGGGACAGGGTAGGGGAGACCCAGTACTTC
TRBV5-1	NA	TRBD1	TRBJ1-4	CASSDGTANEKLFF	TGCGCCAGCAGCGACGGGACAGCAAATGAAAAACTGTTTTTT
TRBV7-3	NA	NA	TRBJ1-1	CASSPSPRGGAFF	TGTGCCAGCAGCCCCTCCCCTAGGGGGGGAGCTTTCTTT
TRBV5-1	NA	NA	TRBJ2-5	CASSLGMLSAETQYF	TGCGCCAGCAGCTTGGGGATGCTATCAGCGGAGACCCAGTACTTC
TRBV6-2/TRBV6-3	NA	NA	TRBJ2-2	CASSYSLSLANTGELFF	TGTGCCAGCAGTTACTCTTTGAGTCTCGCGAACACCGGGGAGCTGTTTTTT
TRBV6-5	NA	NA	TRBJ2-5	CASSPSTGFQETQYF	TGTGCCAGCAGTCCATCAACAGGGTTTCAAGAGACCCAGTACTTC
TRBV28	NA	NA	TRBJ2-7	CASSLGPTPPSYEQYF	TGTGCCAGCAGTTTAGGGCCAACCCCCCCCTCTTACGAGCAGTACTTC
TRBV7-9	NA	NA	TRBJ2-7	CASSLPGIPSYEQYF	TGTGCCAGCAGCTTGCCAGGAATACCCTCCTACGAGCAGTACTTC
TRBV9	NA	TRBD1	TRBJ1-1	CASSVQGERTEAFF	TGTGCCAGCAGCGTACAGGGGGAGAGGACTGAAGCTTTCTTT
TRBV4-2	NA	NA	TRBJ2-2	CASSPPGGANTGELFF	TGTGCCAGCAGCCCACCAGGCGGGGCGAACACCGGGGAGCTGTTTTTT
TRBV2	NA	NA	TRBJ2-3	CASSGQTDTQYF	TGTGCCAGCAGTGGGCAGACAGATACGCAGTATTTT
TRBV6-5	NA	NA	TRBJ1-1	CASSFLREWGGTEAFF	TGTGCCAGCAGTTTCCTCCGGGAATGGGGAGGCACTGAAGCTTTCTTT
TRBV4-3	NA	TRBD2	TRBJ2-1	CASSQELAHGGRNEQFF	TGCGCCAGCAGCCAAGAATTAGCCCACGGGGGGAGAAATGAGCAGTTCTTC